This T cell receptor (beta chain) was captured in a study of blood T cell repertoires in COVID-19. TCRdb's table, derived via immunoSEQ multiplex PCR, lists solely in-frame clones and lacks some. The repertoire includes 150,000 to 200,000 clones, 90% of them detected once, and 15% to 20% sits in the top ten. The CDR3 is made up of 14 amino acids. CDR1 is SGHRS, CDR2 YFSETQ, per germline. The ends were cut back, 0 bases at V and 4 bases at J, with 11 bases in the middle. This clonotype was obtained from a man aged 55 to 70 with active or convalescent COVID-19. Sequenced material: peripheral blood. The chain carries TRBV5-1 and TRBJ2-7, with D tentatively TRBD1 (5 bases). The CDR3 region is CASSLGSGFYEQYF. In nucleotides, the CDR3 is TGCGCCAGCAGCTTGGGTTCAGGGTTTTACGAGCAGTACTTC.